These 13 T cell receptor beta chains originate from one sample sequenced in a study of blood T cell repertoires in COVID-19. The assay was immunoSEQ multiplex PCR, and TCRdb's table has in-frame clones only and misses some. The top ten hold around 5% of the sample, which has approximately 350,000 clones, 83% seen once. The sequencing sample was made of PBMCs or T cells enriched from blood (not recorded which). These receptor sequences come from a woman in her 50s who had recovered from COVID-19.

Comments on this clone: The identical CDR3 is also encoded by other nucleotide sequences in the sample. The gene calls are TRBV24-1 and TRBJ2-2; 12 positions match TRBD1. This CDR3 is built from 14 residues. The V segment lost 9 bases and the J segment 5 bases; nucleotides outside the gene matches: 3. Germline lookup yields CDR1 KGHDR and CDR2 SFDVKD. CDR3 coding DNA: TGTGCCACCCGGGACAGGGGGCCTACCGGGGAGCTGTTTTTT. Protein product: CATRDRGPTGELFF.

The CDR3 is CASSQGQPAYGYTF. In DNA form, the CDR3 reads TGTGCCAGCAGCCAGGGACAGCCGGCGTATGGCTACACCTTC. The rearrangement uses TRBV5-5 and TRBJ1-2; 7 nucleotides line up with TRBD1. Trimming cost V 4 bases and J 5 bases; bases outside gene matches: 8. The CDR3 consists of 14 residues. Germline CDR1 is SGHKS and CDR2 is YYEKEE (reference sequence).

The V and J genes are TRBV3-1 (or the pseudogene TRBV3-2) and TRBJ1-4; D not certain. Germline values: CDR1 LGHDT, CDR2 YNNKEL (reference sequence). There are 14 residues in the CDR3. Trimming pared 6 bases from V and 8 bases from J, leaving 16 bases between. CDR3 in DNA: TGTGCCAGCAGGCCAAGAGGCGGCGGCGAAAAACTGTTTTTT. Its protein product is CASRPRGGGEKLFF.

The chain couples TRBV30 to TRBJ1-6; TRBD1 is a possible D gene (6 bases). V lost 5 bases and J 4 bases, leaving 12 bases between the germline ends. The V gene's germline CDR1 is GTSNPN and CDR2 SVGIG (reference sequence). The CDR3 sequence is 14 residues long. The DNA for the CDR3 is TGTGCCTGGCGCCCGCAGGGGTATAATTCACCCCTCCACTTT. Amino acid sequence: CAWRPQGYNSPLHF.

The V and J genes are TRBV6-2 or TRBV6-3 and TRBJ1-2; a weak D match, TRBD1 (6 bases). Germline CDR1 reads MNHEY; CDR2 reads SVGEGT. The length of the CDR3 is 13 residues. V gave up 6 bases and J gave up 5 bases, with 13 bases separating them. CDR3 sequence (DNA): TGTGCCAGCAGCGCACAGGGAAGGTATGGCTACACCTTC. It codes for CASSAQGRYGYTF.

The V and J genes are TRBV11-2 and TRBJ2-5; TRBD2 matches 7 bases. The CDR3 totals 15 residues. Germline loops: CDR1 SGHAT, CDR2 FQNNGV. Trimming took 5 bases from V and 1 from J; bases not matched to a gene: 7. CDR3 sequence: CASSKTGTTQETQYF. Written as DNA, the CDR3 is TGTGCCAGCAGCAAAACCGGGACTACCCAAGAGACCCAGTACTTC.

The V gene is TRBV6-5, the J gene TRBJ2-7; 8 nucleotides agree with TRBD2. V was clipped by 5 bases and J by 7 bases; unmatched bases: 13. The CDR3 extends over 15 amino acids. Germline V gene data show CDR1 as MNHEY and CDR2 as SVGAGI. This CDR3 is CASSSGSGGSGEQYF. In DNA, the CDR3 is TGTGCCAGCAGTAGCGGGAGTGGTGGGTCGGGAGAGCAGTACTTC.

V usage is TRBV23-1 and J usage is TRBJ1-2; D is possibly TRBD1 (5 bases). TRBV23-1 is designated an ORF whose function remains uncertain. Trimming cost V 0 bases and J 6 bases, with 20 bases left between them. This CDR3 spans 17 amino acids. In nucleotides, the CDR3 is TGCGCCAGCAGTCAATCCTCCTCGTCTAGGGGCAGGAATGGCTACACCTTC. Its translation: CASSQSSSSRGRNGYTF.

This chain links TRBV7-2 with TRBJ2-1, with 8 bases aligning to TRBD2. The trim removed 6 bases at V and 9 bases at J, leaving 10 bases unmatched. In germline, CDR1 is SGHTA, CDR2 FQGNSA. The CDR3 contains 14 residues. The CDR3 bases are TGTGCCAGCAGACCACCACCCGGGAGGGGTGAGCAGTTCTTC. This gives the protein CASRPPPGRGEQFF.

The gene calls are TRBV3-1 (or the pseudogene TRBV3-2) and TRBJ2-7; 7 nucleotides agree with TRBD1. The CDR3 loop spans 16 amino acids. Germline CDR1 reads LGHDT; CDR2 reads YNNKEL (reference sequence). The junction had 9 bases not matched to a gene; V was cut back by 1 base and J by 3 bases. The CDR3 loop is CASSQVIINRGYEQYF. DNA for the CDR3: TGTGCCAGCAGCCAAGTAATCATTAACAGGGGCTACGAGCAGTACTTC.

This chain links TRBV4-1 with TRBJ1-5, with TRBD1 identical over 8 bases. V was pared by 5 bases and J by 4 bases, with 7 bases of the junction left unmatched. The CDR3 is made up of 15 amino acids. CDR1 is MGHRA and CDR2 is YSYEKL in the germline V gene. CDR3 sequence: CASSGQGPKNQPQHF. The CDR3 DNA reads TGCGCCAGCAGCGGACAGGGCCCAAAGAATCAGCCCCAGCATTTT.

This rearrangement joins TRBV2 to TRBJ2-1; 8 nucleotides align to TRBD2. This CDR3 region has 15 residues. The trim removed 8 bases at V and 5 bases at J, leaving 11 bases unmatched. Germline CDR1 SNHLY, CDR2 FYNNEI. CDR3 sequence reads: CASCRRTSQNNEQFF. CDR3 in DNA: TGTGCCAGCTGTAGAAGGACTAGCCAAAACAATGAGCAGTTCTTC.

This clone was counted a few times. V usage is TRBV28 and J usage is TRBJ2-1; D is unresolved. The CDR3 extends over 13 amino acids. Germline V gives CDR1 MDHEN, CDR2 SYDVKM. V was clipped by 6 bases and J by 9 bases, with 15 bases between them. The CDR3 protein is CASSRVFESEQFF. CDR3 nucleotide sequence: TGTGCCAGCAGCCGGGTTTTCGAGAGTGAGCAGTTCTTC.